The TCR beta chain described here comes from a study of cytomegalovirus exposure and HLA in healthy donors. Background on the study: The same platform used for the 500 to 850 first-cohort repertoires was also used for the 100 to 150 validation repertoires, as a later analysis reported.

The protocol was immunoSEQ multiplex PCR, while the TCRdb copy is restricted to in-frame clones and leaves out a portion. The sample has about 270,000 clones; around 86% are singletons. A few counts support this clone. No antigen is known for it. The CDR3 totals 14 residues. V was pared by 4 bases and J by 5 bases, with 13 bases between. The germline V gene has CDR1 SGHKS and CDR2 YYEKEE (reference sequence). Study outcomes and limitations: It was found in a later analysis that first-cohort TCR clusters tended to co-occur in the 90 to 150 validation repertoires. Cytomegalovirus-associated status was assigned to 150 or so TCR beta chains.

Sequenced material: PBMCs. V is TRBV5-5 and J is TRBJ1-5; D perhaps matches TRBD1 (5 bases). This clonotype was obtained from a young woman in good health and CMV-seronegative. The CDR3 DNA reads TGTGCCAGCAGCCTACGGACGGGGGATCAGCCCCAGCATTTT. Protein product: CASSLRTGDQPQHF.